The clone carrying this T cell receptor beta chain has a single count. Per germline, CDR1 SGHTA and CDR2 FQGTGA. The CDR3 is 14 residues long. The junction had 8 bases not matched to a gene; V was cut back by 5 bases and J by 8 bases. This specimen comes from a study of blood T cell repertoires in COVID-19. Study-level background: From T cells, B-cell-depleted T cells, or PBMCs came the material, which was cDNA or gDNA.

Repertoires were generated with immunoSEQ multiplex PCR, while TCRdb's copy carries only in-frame clones and drops some. The repertoire holds more than 9,500 clones, with about 76% as singletons. Patients from Seattle were sampled longitudinally, starting during active infection. The TCR comes from a man aged 55-75 years with COVID-19, enrolled during active disease. The gene calls are TRBV7-3 and TRBJ2-1; 8 bases map to TRBD2. The sequencing sample was made of peripheral blood. CDR3 DNA sequence: TGTGCCAGCAGCCCCACCTCGACTAGCGATGAGCAGTTCTTC. This codes for CASSPTSTSDEQFF. The whole variable domain, remainder taken from reference TRBV7-3 and TRBJ2-1, is GAGVSQTPSNKVTEKGKYVELRCDPISGHTALYWYRQSLGQGPEFLIYFQGTGAADDSGLPNDRFFAVRPEGSVSTLKIQRTERGDSAVYLCASSPTSTSDEQFFGPGTRLTVL.